The subject of this entry is one T cell receptor beta chain. The target antigen is unknown. Semi-nested PCR with Nested Universal Primer A followed constant-region reverse priming of full-length variable regions. TCRdb itself ran the 5' RACE reads through MiXCR, one entry per CDR3 protein. Of 7,000 or so distinct CDR3 sequences in the sample, around 70% were seen once. Treg sorting used a CD4+CD25+CD127-/low gate. Findings and limits, study-wide: Tumor memory CD4+ T cell TCR gene usage clustered with blood and lymph node memory CD4+ cells and lymph node naive CD4+ cells.

The sequenced material came from tumor-infiltrating Tregs sorted from the breast tumor. The receptor's source is a female donor with breast cancer.

CDR3 residues: CATSRDSEAFF. CDR3 DNA sequence: TGTGCCACCAGCAGAGATTCTGAAGCTTTCTTT. The chain carries TRBV15 and TRBJ1-1; D is unclear. CDR3 length: 11 residues. Germline-derived CDR1 and CDR2 are LNHNV and YYDKDF (reference sequence). Trimming cost V 0 bases and J 6 bases, with 2 bases left between them.